This T cell receptor beta chain is from a study of cytomegalovirus exposure and HLA in healthy donors. This PCR relied on a set of 60 Vbeta primers and 13 Jbeta primers. Assay: immunoSEQ multiplex PCR; the TCRdb copy retains only in-frame clones and omits some. The sample includes about 120,000 clones, about three quarters of them seen just once. Looked up from germline, CDR1 is SEHNR and CDR2 is FQNEAQ (reference sequence). V was clipped by 6 bases and J by 3 bases; unmatched bases: 6. The length of the CDR3 is 15 residues. Sequenced input: PBMCs. The receptor was isolated from a man aged 55 to 69 in good health and CMV-seropositive. The genes are TRBV7-9 and TRBJ2-3; 10 bases line up with TRBD2. For the CDR3, the DNA is TGTGCCAGCAGTTTCACTAGCGGGGCGACAGATACGCAGTATTTT. Residues: CASSFTSGATDTQYF. Using reference TRBV7-9 and TRBJ2-3 for the parts outside the CDR3, the full variable domain is DTGVSQNPRHKITKRGQNVTFRCDPISEHNRLYWYRQTLGQGPEFLTYFQNEAQLEKSRLLSDRFSAERPKGSFSTLEIQRTEQGDSAMYLCASSFTSGATDTQYFGPGTRLTVL.